These 20 T cell receptor beta chains came from one sample sequenced in a study of cytomegalovirus exposure and HLA in healthy donors. TCRdb's copy holds only in-frame clones and misses some; the assay was immunoSEQ multiplex PCR. The table lists 110,000 or so clones, approximately 96% of them singletons. The sample comprised PBMCs. The receptors originated from a woman in her late teens or twenties in good health and CMV-seronegative.

The J gene is TRBJ2-7, the V gene TRBV7-2; TRBD2 matches 9 bases. V trimming: 5 bases; J trimming: 0 bases; junction bases outside the gene matches: 5. The V gene's germline CDR1 is SGHTA and CDR2 FQGNSA. This CDR3 region has 15 residues. CDR3 DNA sequence: TGTGCCAGCAGCGTCGGGACTAGCTACTCCTACGAGCAGTACTTC. Translated, it gives CASSVGTSYSYEQYF. The whole variable domain, remainder taken from reference TRBV7-2 and TRBJ2-7, is GAGVSQSPSNKVTEKGKDVELRCDPISGHTALYWYRQSLGQGLEFLIYFQGNSAPDKSGLPSDRFSAERTGGSVSTLTIQRTQQEDSAVYLCASSVGTSYSYEQYFGPGTRLTVT.

This rearrangement joins TRBV2 to TRBJ2-3; tentative D call: TRBD2 (5 bases). CDR1 and CDR2 (germline): SNHLY, FYNNEI. V dropped 9 bases and J dropped 1 base, with 8 bases sitting between them. The CDR3 spans 12 residues. The CDR3 bases are TGTGCCAGAGAGGGTGGCACAGATACGCAGTATTTT. This gives the protein CAREGGTDTQYF.

The rearrangement uses TRBV6-5 and TRBJ2-3; D uncertain. Germline V lookup: CDR1 MNHEY, CDR2 SVGAGI. Trimming took 3 bases from V and 6 from J, leaving 13 bases between them. This CDR3 is built from 14 residues. The CDR3 DNA follows: TGTGCCAGCAGTTATACGGGTCGCAGCGATACGCAGTATTTT. Translating it yields CASSYTGRSDTQYF.

This chain links TRBV6-5 with TRBJ1-1; the match to TRBD1 covers 10 bases. In germline, CDR1 is MNHEY, CDR2 SVGAGI. The CDR3 is 15 amino acids. V was pared by 6 bases and J by 3 bases, with 7 bases of the junction left unmatched. CDR3 loop: CASSRTGGSDTEAFF. In nucleotides, the CDR3 is TGTGCCAGCAGCCGGACAGGGGGTTCGGACACTGAAGCTTTCTTT.

This clone has just a few counts. The chain employs TRBV7-2 and TRBJ2-7; possible D gene TRBD1, 5 bases. The CDR3 consists of 15 residues. Germline CDR1 SGHTA, CDR2 FQGNSA. Trimming removed 2 bases from V and 4 bases from J, with 15 bases in between. CDR3 loop: CASSLTPAGQYEQYF. In DNA form, the CDR3 reads TGTGCCAGCAGCTTAACCCCCGCAGGACAATACGAGCAGTACTTC. Looking up the rest from reference TRBV7-2 and TRBJ2-7 gives the full variable domain: GAGVSQSPSNKVTEKGKDVELRCDPISGHTALYWYRQSLGQGLEFLIYFQGNSAPDKSGLPSDRFSAERTGGSVSTLTIQRTQQEDSAVYLCASSLTPAGQYEQYFGPGTRLTVT.

The J gene is TRBJ2-1, the V gene TRBV15; 10 bases line up with TRBD1. The CDR3 runs 15 residues. Germline lookup yields CDR1 LNHNV and CDR2 YYDKDF (reference sequence). With 3 bases clipped from V and 7 bases from J, the junction kept 6 bases outside the gene matches. DNA for the CDR3: TGTGCCACCAGCAGGGGACAGGGGCTGGGGAATGAGCAGTTCTTC. It yields the protein CATSRGQGLGNEQFF. The full variable domain, with the rest looked up from reference TRBV15 and TRBJ2-1, is DAMVIQNPRYQVTQFGKPVTLSCSQTLNHNVMYWYQQKSSQAPKLLFHYYDKDFNNEADTPDNFQSRRPNTSFCFLDIRSPGLGDTAMYLCATSRGQGLGNEQFFGPGTRLTVL.

The genes are TRBV5-1 and TRBJ1-1, with TRBD1 as a possible D gene (6 bases). The germline gives CDR1 SGHRS, CDR2 YFSETQ. The V end was cut by 1 base, the J end by 4 bases, with 8 bases between. The CDR3 is 13 amino acids. In nucleotides, the CDR3 is TGCGCCAGCAGCTTGACAGGGATCACTGAAGCTTTCTTT. Translated, it gives CASSLTGITEAFF.

V gene TRBV5-1 combines with J gene TRBJ1-3, with D possibly being TRBD1 (5 bases). Trimming cost V 4 bases and J 7 bases, with 15 bases left between them. This CDR3 is 14 amino acids long. The germline CDR1 and CDR2 sequences are SGHRS and YFSETQ. CDR3 sequence: CASSPELAGNTIYF. As DNA, the CDR3 is TGCGCCAGCAGCCCGGAATTGGCAGGGAACACCATATATTTT.

In DNA, the CDR3 is TGCGCCAGCAGCGCCAGCGGGGGGCTTCGCAATGAGCAGTTCTTC. Translated, it gives CASSASGGLRNEQFF. This chain connects TRBV5-1 to TRBJ2-1; 9 nucleotides align to TRBD2. Germline CDR1 is SGHRS and CDR2 is YFSETQ. The J segment lost 6 bases and the V segment lost 4 bases, leaving 8 bases of the junction unmatched. This CDR3 contains 15 residues.

The rearrangement joins TRBV7-9 to TRBJ1-6, with D possibly being TRBD1 (5 bases). This CDR3 is 14 amino acids long. Germline CDR1 and CDR2: SEHNR and FQNEAQ (reference sequence). V gave up 4 bases and J gave up 7 bases, with 11 bases separating them. The CDR3 DNA reads TGTGCCAGCAGCTCCCTCGGGGGGAATTCACCCCTCCACTTT. Translated: CASSSLGGNSPLHF.

V gene TRBV7-9 combines with J gene TRBJ2-7; a weak D match, TRBD1 (6 bases). Trimming cost V 1 base and J 4 bases, with 14 bases left between them. Germline V gene data show CDR1 as SEHNR and CDR2 as FQNEAQ (reference sequence). The CDR3 loop spans 15 amino acids. The CDR3 DNA sequence: TGTGCCAGCAGCTTAGTGGGGGCAGGGTATTACGAGCAGTACTTC. It codes for CASSLVGAGYYEQYF.

The genes are TRBV28 and TRBJ1-4; 7 nucleotides line up with TRBD1. CDR3 size: 17 residues. Looked up from germline, CDR1 is MDHEN and CDR2 is SYDVKM. J was trimmed by 3 bases and V by 4 bases; bases with no gene match: 11. The CDR3 DNA reads TGTGCCAGCAGTTATAATCGACAGGGTCTGTCTAATGAAAAACTGTTTTTT. Translation gives CASSYNRQGLSNEKLFF. The full variable domain, its missing parts supplied by reference TRBV28 and TRBJ1-4, is DVKVTQSSRYLVKRTGEKVFLECVQDMDHENMFWYRQDPGLGLRLIYFSYDVKMKEKGDIPEGYSVSREKKERFSLILESASTNQTSMYLCASSYNRQGLSNEKLFFGSGTQLSVL.

J is TRBJ1-3 and V is TRBV7-9, with D possibly TRBD1 on 6 matching bases. The CDR3 is made up of 15 amino acids. Trimming cost V 4 bases and J 0 bases, with 10 bases left between them. CDR1 SEHNR and CDR2 FQNEAQ come from the germline V gene (reference sequence). The CDR3 nucleotides are TGTGCCAGCAGCTCGGACAGAGTCTCTGGAAACACCATATATTTT. This encodes CASSSDRVSGNTIYF.

This rearrangement joins TRBV6-1 to TRBJ2-3; D is uncertain. V gave up 6 bases and J gave up 3 bases, with 7 bases separating them. This CDR3 has 12 residues. CDR1 and CDR2 from the germline V gene are MNHNS and SASEGT. The CDR3 nucleotides are TGTGCCAGCAGGCCCCGGACAGATACGCAGTATTTT. It is translated as CASRPRTDTQYF.

This chain connects TRBV7-8 to TRBJ2-7, with 9 bases aligning to TRBD1. V dropped 5 bases and J dropped 2; count of bases not matched to a gene: 7. The CDR3 runs to 15 residues. Germline V gene sequence: CDR1 SGHVS, CDR2 FQNEAQ. CDR3 sequence (DNA): TGTGCCAGCAGCCCAGGGACAGGGTACCCCTACGAGCAGTACTTC. Amino acids: CASSPGTGYPYEQYF.

The V and J genes are TRBV6-6 and TRBJ2-1, with 7 bases lining up with TRBD2. Germline lookup yields CDR1 MNHNY and CDR2 SVGAGI (reference sequence). CDR3 size: 16 residues. V was clipped by 0 bases and J by 5 bases; unmatched bases: 7. CDR3 in DNA: TGTGCCAGCAGTTACTCGGGCGGGGGACCAAACAATGAGCAGTTCTTC. Translated, it gives CASSYSGGGPNNEQFF.

This sequence joins TRBV5-4 and TRBJ2-2; 7 positions match TRBD1. CDR3 length: 16 residues. The V gene's germline CDR1 is SGHNT and CDR2 YYREEE (reference sequence). Trimming removed 0 bases from V and 5 bases from J; junction bases left unmatched: 7. CDR3 sequence reads: CASSLALDRVTGELFF. Written as DNA, the CDR3 is TGTGCCAGCAGCTTGGCTCTTGACAGGGTTACCGGGGAGCTGTTTTTT.

The chain links TRBV5-1 to TRBJ1-4, with 8 bases that match TRBD1. V was clipped by 3 bases and J by 1 base; unmatched bases: 2. The CDR3 has 15 amino acids. Germline CDR1 SGHRS, CDR2 YFSETQ. The CDR3 protein is CASSSGGLTNEKLFF. The DNA for the CDR3 is TGCGCCAGCAGCTCAGGGGGCCTAACTAATGAAAAACTGTTTTTT.

Here the CDR3 reads CASSHSGGESYEQYF. CDR3 nucleotides: TGCGCCAGCAGCCATAGCGGGGGGGAATCCTACGAGCAGTACTTC. The rearrangement uses TRBV5-1 and TRBJ2-7; TRBD2 matches at 11 bases. V lost 4 bases to trimming and J lost 1 base; unmatched junction nucleotides: 4. This CDR3 spans 15 amino acids. Germline V gene sequence: CDR1 SGHRS, CDR2 YFSETQ.

J is TRBJ1-3 and V is TRBV7-8, with D maybe TRBD1 (6 bases). The CDR3 runs 16 residues. V gave up 2 bases and J gave up 0 bases, with 11 bases separating them. Germline V CDR1 and CDR2: SGHVS, FQNEAQ. CDR3 in amino acids: CASSLRTDHSGNTIYF. In DNA, the CDR3 is TGTGCCAGCAGCTTAAGGACAGACCACTCTGGAAACACCATATATTTT.